Given below is one T cell receptor beta chain in context. The record originates from a study of T cells in localized non-small cell lung cancer. Unmatched junction bases numbered 8, after V lost 2 bases and J lost 5 bases. The CDR3 is 17 amino acids. TCRdb keeps only in-frame clones here, not all; method: immunoSEQ multiplex PCR. The data contain 25,000 or so clones, around nine tenths of them singletons. The chain is built from TRBV6-7 and TRBJ2-1; 11 positions agree with TRBD2. TRBV6-7 is reported as an ORF; its role is uncertain. This TCR was recovered from a man between 40 and 69 years old with stage II lung adenocarcinoma. Source: PBMCs, taken before any cancer treatment. The chain's CDR3 is CASSYDSLAGEDNEQFF. CDR3 in DNA: TGTGCCAGCAGTTACGATTCACTAGCGGGAGAAGACAATGAGCAGTTCTTC.